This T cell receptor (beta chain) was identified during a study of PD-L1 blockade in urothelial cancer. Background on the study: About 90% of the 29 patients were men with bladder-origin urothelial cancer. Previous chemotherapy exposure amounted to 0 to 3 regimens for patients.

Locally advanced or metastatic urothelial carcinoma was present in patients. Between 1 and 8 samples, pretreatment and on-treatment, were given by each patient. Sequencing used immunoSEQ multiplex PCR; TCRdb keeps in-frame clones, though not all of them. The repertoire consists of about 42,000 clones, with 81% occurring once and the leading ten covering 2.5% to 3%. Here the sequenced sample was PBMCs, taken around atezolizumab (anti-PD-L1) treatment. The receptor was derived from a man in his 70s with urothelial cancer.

CDR3 nucleotides: TGCGCCAGCAGCCAAGCAGGAAGGGGAACAGATACGCAGTATTTT. Amino acids: CASSQAGRGTDTQYF. The chain couples TRBV4-3 to TRBJ2-3; TRBD1 is a possible D gene (5 bases). The CDR3 is made up of 15 amino acids. Germline V gene sequence: CDR1 LGHNA, CDR2 YSLEER. The germline V and J ends were trimmed by 1 base and 3 bases, with 11 bases remaining between them.